This T cell receptor beta chain emerged from a study of shared clonotypes between healthy human individuals. Looked up from germline, CDR1 is LNHDA and CDR2 is SQIVND (reference sequence). Trimming stripped 5 bases from V and 3 bases from J, with 6 bases between. This CDR3 is built from 12 residues. CD8 cells classed as naive were CD45RO-negative and positively selected for CCR7, excluding terminally differentiated effector memory CD45RA+ cells. As to this clone: Its matching antigen is unknown. Distinct nucleotide sequences in the sample also encode this CDR3.

Points from the study as a whole: Non-shared clonotypes displayed generation probabilities falling below those of clonotypes present in all four donors.

Under the authors' procedure: Junction-only immunoSEQ sequences carried no quality scores, so filtering differed. The data were produced by immunoSEQ multiplex PCR, yet TCRdb's version contains in-frame clones alone and is incomplete. D and trimming come from the DNA, and the V and J calls and clone size come from that table. The top ten hold under 2% of the sample, which has 2 million to 2.5 million clones, about 92% seen once. The sample consisted of naive CD8+ T cells from PBMCs. The V gene is TRBV19, the J gene TRBJ2-3, with no clear D. The clonotype was recovered from a man younger than 35 in good health. Some clones in this sample may be carry-over from other donors' samples. CDR3 protein: CASSHGTDTQYF. In DNA, the CDR3 is TGTGCCAGTAGTCATGGTACAGATACGCAGTATTTT.